This TCR beta chain was recorded in a study of CD8+CD57+ T cells in acquired aplastic anemia. Study-wide points: Any difference that existed in CD8+ Simpson's diversity between patients and controls was not significant. Patients and controls shared under 35 CD8+ CDR3 sequences, which appeared highly expressed in patients and within their immunodominant clones.

This clonotype was recorded many times. The target antigen is unknown. An expansion of CD8+CD57+ cells by flow cytometry had been shown in patients chosen for sequencing. When blood sampling took place, the patients had received no therapy. Researchers used genomic DNA as the template to profile TCR beta VDJ and CDR3. A single record per CDR3 protein comes from TCRdb applying MiXCR to the reads. The profile shows hundreds of thousands of distinct CDR3 sequences, roughly half of them singletons. Sequencing was done on a sample of sorted CD4+, CD8+, or CD8+CD57+ T cells (not recorded which) from PBMCs. The sequence was collected from a human donor with aplastic anemia.

The CDR3 protein is CASSRVAGGPYEQYF. As DNA, the CDR3 is TGTGCCAGCAGCCGAGTAGCGGGAGGGCCCTACGAGCAGTACTTC. The J gene is TRBJ2-7, the V gene TRBV7-9; 11 bases are shared with TRBD2. V shed 5 bases, J shed 2 bases, and the junction held 5 bases outside the gene matches. There are 15 residues in the CDR3. Per germline, CDR1 SEHNR and CDR2 FQNEAQ (reference sequence).